This TCR beta chain was obtained from a study of cytomegalovirus exposure and HLA in healthy donors. Study results and limitations: A further, later analysis showed that HLA-associated TCR beta chains (compared with equally common others) were more clonally expanded. Some public TCRs appeared in many individuals, while most sequences were rare. Approximately 160 TCR beta chains were listed as cytomegalovirus-associated.

A remark on this clone: The antigen is undetermined.

Germline lookup yields CDR1 LGHNT and CDR2 FRNRAP. The CDR3 covers 16 residues. The junction had 11 bases not matched to a gene; V was cut back by 3 bases and J by 8 bases. Primers included in the PCR were 60 Vbeta and 13 Jbeta primers. Generated by immunoSEQ multiplex PCR, the TCRdb table keeps only in-frame clones and is missing some. The sample has around 130,000 clones, about 80% seen once. Material for sequencing was PBMCs. The V and J genes are TRBV12-5 and TRBJ2-1, with TRBD1 matching over 9 bases. The TCR comes from a girl aged 2-9 years in good health and CMV-seronegative. The CDR3 coding sequence is TGTGCTAGTGGTTTAGGGGGGACAGGGACAACCTATGAGCAGTTCTTC. Translated: CASGLGGTGTTYEQFF.